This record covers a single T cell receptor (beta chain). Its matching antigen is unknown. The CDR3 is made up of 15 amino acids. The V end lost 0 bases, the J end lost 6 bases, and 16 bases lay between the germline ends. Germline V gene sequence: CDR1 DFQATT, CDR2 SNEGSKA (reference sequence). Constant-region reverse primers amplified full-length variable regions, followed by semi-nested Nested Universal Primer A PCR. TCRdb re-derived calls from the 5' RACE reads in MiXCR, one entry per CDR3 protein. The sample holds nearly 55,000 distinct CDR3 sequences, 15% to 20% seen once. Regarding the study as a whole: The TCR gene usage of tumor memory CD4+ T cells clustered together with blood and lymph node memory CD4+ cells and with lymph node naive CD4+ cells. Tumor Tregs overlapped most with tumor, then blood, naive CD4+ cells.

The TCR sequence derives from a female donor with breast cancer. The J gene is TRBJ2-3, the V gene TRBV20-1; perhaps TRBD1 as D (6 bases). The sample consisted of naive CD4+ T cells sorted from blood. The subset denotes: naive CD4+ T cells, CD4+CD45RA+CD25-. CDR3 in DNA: TGCAGTGCTAGAGATTTGACAGGAAGCCGGGATACGCAGTATTTT. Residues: CSARDLTGSRDTQYF.